This TCR beta chain was captured by sequencing in a study of blood T cells in healthy people across ages (dated by TCRdb to about 2015). In terms of the full investigation: In model experiments, roughly one uniquely barcoded TCR beta cDNA molecule per two T cells was captured by template switching. The study measured age-related changes in TCR beta repertoire diversity using deep sequencing normalized with unique cDNA molecular identifiers. To avoid experimental bias, donors of different ages were spread randomly across the sequencing lanes. The study analyzed two additional independent replicas of 1 million unique cDNA reads from the same blood draw for two donors, one aged 18 to 30 and one aged 80 or older. The donors were split into four age groups: young (average about 15 years), middle-aged (about 40), aged (about 62) and long-lived (roughly 80). Here is what the overall study found, with its caveats: The percentage of naive T cells measured by flow cytometry correlated strongly with observed TCR beta diversity. Because profiling used bulk unsorted PBMCs, naive and antigen-experienced compartments could not be compared conclusively. Estimates of total diversity from one million sequenced T cells were regarded as lower bounds and underestimates. Compared with the aged group, the long-lived group had more naive CD4+ T cells, fewer expanded clones and increased TCR diversity, a pattern suggesting age selection. Donor CMV infection status was unknown, potentially confounding age-related changes in expanded clonotypes. As age increased, observed TCR beta diversity per million T cells dropped in a roughly linear way, and a significant reduction was already evident by age around 41.

Systemically healthy Caucasian individuals from Russia, around 38 in total and aged about 6 to 90 years, were included as donors. Around 9.9 milliliters of peripheral blood were collected from each donor into EDTA-treated Vacutainer tubes. Ficoll-Paque density-gradient centrifugation was used to isolate PBMCs, with at least 6 million obtained per sample. Total RNA, at least 6 micrograms per sample, was extracted from PBMCs with Trizol reagent. For every donor, an aliquot of PBMCs went through flow cytometry to measure the percentages of naive CD45RAhigh/CD27high T cells. About this clonotype itself: Its antigen is not yet known. This may be a read error, as it is one base from a much larger clone.

To prepare the library, 5' RACE was applied. Sequencing was performed on an Illumina HiSeq 2500. A second PCR of roughly 6 to 11 cycles was run with a J-beta primer mix and a sample-barcoded 5' primer. Each TCR beta cDNA molecule received a unique molecular identifier from a template-switch 5' adaptor carrying 12 random nucleotides. Each sample yielded at least 2.5 million CDR3-containing paired-end reads. First-strand cDNA synthesis was performed from all RNA using the Mint cDNA synthesis kit, with priming by a TRBC-specific oligonucleotide. All cDNA was treated with uracil-DNA glycosylase and then went through a first 18-cycle PCR with the universal primers M1SS and BC2_uni_R. In the paper's pipeline: For normalization, 1 million high-quality reads were randomly selected from each sample, with every read carrying a distinct molecular identifier. Reads with shared molecular identifiers were discarded instead of being binned into consensus sequences. MiTCR, set to a Q25 quality threshold and the strictest error-elimination algorithm, was used for CDR3 identification, clonotype clustering and error correction. A nonparametric unseen species model with Euler transformation was used to estimate a lower bound on total TCR beta diversity. TCRdb handled the public reads itself, with Q25 trimming in fastp and clone calling in MiXCR, and kept productive beta chains. Rows with one shared CDR3 protein collapse into an entry with the most common genes and DNA. These V and J calls derive from TCRdb rather than the authors' analysis. The sample includes 1 million to 1.2 million distinct CDR3 sequences, with about two fifths observed a single time. The ten most abundant clones make up around 13% of the sample.

From the cysteine through the phenylalanine, the CDR3 covers 16 amino acids. The kept DNA is CDR3 alone, 48 bases in frame from the first base. Taken from the germline V gene, the CDR1 and CDR2 loops are MNHEY and SVGEGT. The sequence was collected from a man between 18 and 29 years old in good health. The chain is assembled from TRBV6-2 or TRBV6-3 and TRBJ2-7, with TRBD1 identical over 9 junction bases. Sequencing was performed on blood. The CDR3 reads CTSSYSEDRGAYEQYF. The base sequence is TGTACCAGCAGTTACTCCGAGGACAGGGGCGCCTACGAGCAGTACTTC.